Presented here are 30 T cell receptor beta chains from one specimen sequenced in a study of T cell changes during pregnancy in multiple sclerosis. Libraries were prepared by immunoSEQ multiplex PCR; TCRdb keeps only in-frame clonotypes and omits some of them. The repertoire consists of roughly 100,000 clones, with around 93% occurring once and the leading ten covering less than 2%. Sequences were derived from peripheral blood, sampled after pregnancy. The receptors were gathered from a female donor with multiple sclerosis, enrolled in a pregnancy study.

This chain uses TRBV19 with TRBJ2-5; TRBD2 aligns across 11 bases. V shed 4 bases and J 5 bases; nucleotides not matched to a gene: 6. The CDR3 contains 15 residues. The germline V gene has CDR1 LNHDA and CDR2 SQIVND (reference sequence). For the CDR3, the DNA is TGTGCCAGTAGTAGAACTAGCGGGAGAAGGGAGACCCAGTACTTC. Protein: CASSRTSGRRETQYF.

The chain is built from TRBV6-1 and TRBJ1-2; TRBD1 might be the D (5 bases). Trimming took off 1 base at V and 2 bases at J, with 11 bases between the two ends. Germline CDR1 MNHNS, CDR2 SASEGT. The CDR3 runs to 15 residues. The CDR3 protein is CASSEGWGLNYGYTF. The CDR3 DNA reads TGTGCCAGCAGTGAAGGGTGGGGCCTGAACTATGGCTACACCTTC.

This chain joins TRBV7-9 and TRBJ2-7; 7 nucleotides line up with TRBD1. V was clipped by 5 bases and J by 3 bases; unmatched bases: 7. The germline V gene has CDR1 SEHNR and CDR2 FQNEAQ (reference sequence). The length of the CDR3 is 14 residues. The CDR3 DNA follows: TGTGCCAGCAGCCCTCGGACAGGAGGCTACGAGCAGTACTTC. Protein product: CASSPRTGGYEQYF.

The V gene is TRBV30, the J gene TRBJ1-6, with no clear D. Germline V gene data show CDR1 as GTSNPN and CDR2 as SVGIG (reference sequence). Trimming removed 1 base at V and 7 bases at J, with 20 bases between. The CDR3 has 17 residues. CDR3 nucleotides: TGTGCCTGGAGTGCCCGTGCAGCCACGGGAACCAATTCACCCCTCCACTTT. Its protein product is CAWSARAATGTNSPLHF.

The chain employs TRBV9 and TRBJ1-4; TRBD1 might be the D (5 bases). The ends were cut back, 3 bases at V and 8 bases at J, with 20 bases in the middle. Germline CDR1 and CDR2: SGDLS and YYNGEE. The CDR3 is 16 residues long. CDR3 bases: TGTGCCAGCAGCGCTCAAGGGAGGGGATTGGGAGAAAAACTGTTTTTT. Translation: CASSAQGRGLGEKLFF.

The chain recombines TRBV23-1 with TRBJ1-1; perhaps TRBD1 as D (5 bases). TRBV23-1 is filed as an ORF, its function uncertain. The ends were cut back, 8 bases at V and 4 bases at J, with 17 bases in the middle. The CDR3 sequence is 14 residues long. CDR3 residues: CASLRLGRGTEAFF. Here the CDR3 DNA reads TGCGCCAGCTTGAGGCTCGGGAGGGGCACTGAAGCTTTCTTT.

This chain connects TRBV30 to TRBJ2-5, with TRBD2 as a possible D gene (7 bases). The CDR3 extends over 15 amino acids. Germline lookup yields CDR1 GTSNPN and CDR2 SVGIG (reference sequence). V lost 7 bases and J 1 base, leaving 19 bases between the germline ends. The DNA of the CDR3 is TGTGCCTATACCCGTTTCGCGGGGGCCCAAGAGACCCAGTACTTC. Translated: CAYTRFAGAQETQYF.

The chain has TRBV30 and TRBJ1-4, with D unclear. Germline CDR1 reads GTSNPN; CDR2 reads SVGIG (reference sequence). Trimming left V 0 bases short and J 4 bases short, with 9 bases between. The CDR3 totals 14 residues. CDR3 region: CAWSVSSYNEKLFF. The DNA of the CDR3 is TGTGCCTGGAGTGTTTCCAGTTATAATGAAAAACTGTTTTTT.

The V gene is TRBV5-1, the J gene TRBJ2-3; tentatively, D is TRBD2 (6 bases). This CDR3 region has 14 residues. Trimming stripped 2 bases from V and 0 bases from J, with 7 bases between. Germline values: CDR1 SGHRS, CDR2 YFSETQ. The CDR3 nucleotides are TGCGCCAGCAGCTTCGGGACTAGCACAGATACGCAGTATTTT. It codes for CASSFGTSTDTQYF.

CDR3 loop: CASSFVGLAGRKGPSEQFF. The DNA for the CDR3 is TGTGCCAGCAGTTTTGTGGGACTAGCGGGGAGGAAGGGGCCAAGTGAGCAGTTCTTC. The J gene is TRBJ2-1, the V gene TRBV28; 13 nucleotides line up with TRBD2. The CDR3 runs to 19 residues. Germline V gene sequence: CDR1 MDHEN, CDR2 SYDVKM. The J segment lost 9 bases and the V segment lost 3 bases, leaving 17 bases of the junction unmatched.

The chain carries TRBV5-4 and TRBJ2-5; TRBD2 aligns across 8 bases. Looked up from germline, CDR1 is SGHNT and CDR2 is YYREEE (reference sequence). The CDR3 has 15 residues. V was clipped by 0 bases and J by 3 bases; unmatched bases: 4. CDR3 sequence reads: CASSLVGRGEETQYF. Written as DNA, the CDR3 is TGTGCCAGCAGCTTGGTAGGGCGGGGGGAAGAGACCCAGTACTTC.

The rearrangement joins TRBV1 to TRBJ2-2; the table's D call, TRBD2, was not checked against the DNA. TRBV1 represents a pseudogene. This CDR3 spans 18 amino acids. The CDR3 coding sequence is TGCACCAGCAGCCAAGATAAGCGGGAGACCCCGAACACCGGGGAGCTGTTTTTT. It translates to CTSSQDKRETPNTGELFF.

This clone was seen only once. The V gene is TRBV30, the J gene TRBJ1-5; TRBD1 matches 12 bases. The CDR3 contains 16 residues. V shed 2 bases, J shed 6 bases, and the junction held 8 bases outside the gene matches. The germline CDR1 and CDR2 sequences are GTSNPN and SVGIG (reference sequence). CDR3 sequence reads: CAWSKAGTGGVQPQHF. In nucleotides, the CDR3 is TGTGCCTGGAGTAAAGCCGGGACAGGGGGCGTTCAGCCCCAGCATTTT.

This chain joins TRBV7-9 and TRBJ2-1, with D perhaps TRBD2 (6 bases). The ends were cut back, 3 bases at V and 0 bases at J, with 9 bases in the middle. CDR3 size: 15 residues. The germline CDR1 and CDR2 sequences are SEHNR and FQNEAQ (reference sequence). CDR3 sequence: CASSLAGTSYNEQFF. The CDR3 region has the DNA TGTGCCAGCAGCTTGGCGGGGACCTCCTACAATGAGCAGTTCTTC.

The chain is built from TRBV6-6 and TRBJ2-7; D is ambiguous. There are 14 residues in the CDR3. Germline-derived CDR1 and CDR2 are MNHNY and SVGAGI (reference sequence). Trimming removed 6 bases at V and 3 bases at J, with 15 bases between. The CDR3 region is CASRFSELNYEQYF. Written as DNA, the CDR3 is TGTGCCAGCAGATTCTCGGAACTAAACTACGAGCAGTACTTC.

The chain carries TRBV5-1 and TRBJ2-1; D is possibly TRBD2 (5 bases). The CDR3 has 15 residues. From germline, CDR1 is SGHRS and CDR2 YFSETQ. V was pared by 0 bases and J by 5 bases, with 12 bases between. CDR3 DNA: TGCGCCAGCAGCTTGGTAACCCGGCGGGACAATGAGCAGTTCTTC. Residues: CASSLVTRRDNEQFF.

V gene TRBV9 combines with J gene TRBJ1-1; D possibly corresponds to TRBD1 (5 bases). Trimming stripped 0 bases from V and 1 base from J, with 10 bases between. The V gene's germline CDR1 is SGDLS and CDR2 YYNGEE. CDR3 size: 15 residues. Written as DNA, the CDR3 is TGTGCCAGCAGCGTAGCTCCAGGGTGGAACACTGAAGCTTTCTTT. Amino acids: CASSVAPGWNTEAFF.

This chain links TRBV7-3 with TRBJ2-2; TRBD2 agrees at 13 bases. This CDR3 comprises 17 residues. The V gene's germline CDR1 is SGHTA and CDR2 FQGTGA. V dropped 5 bases and J dropped 6; count of bases not matched to a gene: 9. CDR3 protein: CASSLTSGGIGAGELFF. The CDR3 DNA follows: TGTGCCAGCAGCCTGACTAGCGGGGGGATAGGCGCCGGGGAGCTGTTTTTT.

The J gene is TRBJ1-1, the V gene TRBV2; TRBD1 is a possible D gene (6 bases). Germline CDR1 and CDR2: SNHLY and FYNNEI. The germline V and J ends were trimmed by 7 bases and 3 bases, with 6 bases remaining between them. There are 11 residues in the CDR3. CDR3 sequence reads: CASTGDTEAFF. CDR3 in DNA: TGTGCCAGCACAGGGGACACTGAAGCTTTCTTT.

This clone is a singleton in its sample. V usage is TRBV2 and J usage is TRBJ2-7, with a possible D match to TRBD1 (6 bases). The CDR3 is 12 residues long. V was cut by 4 bases and J by 3 bases, with 7 bases left in between. Germline V gives CDR1 SNHLY, CDR2 FYNNEI. The CDR3 loop reads CASSGQVYEQYF. The CDR3 coding sequence is TGTGCCAGCAGTGGACAGGTCTACGAGCAGTACTTC.

The V gene is TRBV6-4, the J gene TRBJ1-4; 7 bases map to TRBD1. In germline, CDR1 is MRHNA, CDR2 SNTAGT. The CDR3 extends over 13 amino acids. Trimming took 4 bases from V and 8 from J; bases not matched to a gene: 4. As DNA, the CDR3 is TGTGCCAGCAGTGGACAGGGTGAGGAAAAACTGTTTTTT. Amino acids: CASSGQGEEKLFF.

The J gene is TRBJ2-3, the V gene TRBV5-1; 9 bases map to TRBD2. The CDR3 contains 16 residues. Germline CDR1 and CDR2: SGHRS and YFSETQ. The V gene end was trimmed by 0 bases and the J gene end by 2 bases; junction bases not matched to a gene: 4. The CDR3 region is CASSLGLAGTTDTQYF. The CDR3 nucleotides read TGCGCCAGCAGCTTGGGTCTAGCGGGAACCACAGATACGCAGTATTTT.

V gene TRBV2 combines with J gene TRBJ2-7; TRBD2 matches 13 bases. Germline CDR1 is SNHLY and CDR2 is FYNNEI. The CDR3 runs to 17 residues. The junction had 12 bases not matched to a gene; V was cut back by 8 bases and J by 2 bases. The CDR3 loop is CASFGTATSGGAYEQYF. The CDR3 coding sequence is TGTGCCAGCTTTGGGACAGCCACTAGCGGGGGGGCCTACGAGCAGTACTTC.

The genes are TRBV2 and TRBJ1-1, with 8 bases identical to TRBD1. V gave up 6 bases and J gave up 4 bases; unmatched junction bases: 16. Germline assignment: CDR1 SNHLY and CDR2 FYNNEI. This CDR3 contains 17 residues. The CDR3 nucleotides read TGTGCCAGCAGGGTCGACAGGGGAAAGGGTCTAGGCACTGAAGCTTTCTTT. Translating gives CASRVDRGKGLGTEAFF. The entire variable domain, with the rest obtained from reference TRBV2 and TRBJ1-1, is as follows: EPEVTQTPSHQVTQMGQEVILRCVPISNHLYFYWYRQILGQKVEFLVSFYNNEISEKSEIFDDQFSVERPDGSNFTLKIRSTKLEDSAMYFCASRVDRGKGLGTEAFFGQGTRLTVV.

The rearrangement links TRBV29-1 to TRBJ2-7, with 7 bases that match TRBD2. There are 14 residues in the CDR3. Trimming removed 4 bases from V and 0 bases from J; junction bases left unmatched: 6. The germline CDR1 and CDR2 sequences are SQVTM and ANQGSEA. CDR3 in DNA: TGCAGCGTTGCACCGGGAGGCTCCTCCTACGAGCAGTACTTC. It codes for CSVAPGGSSYEQYF.

This clone has only one observation. V and J are TRBV21-1 and TRBJ2-1; the table's D call of TRBD1 was not tested on the DNA. TRBV21-1 is flagged as a pseudogene. The CDR3 covers 17 residues. DNA for the CDR3: TGTGCCAGCAGCAATGCCGTAGGGGTGAGCTCCTACAATGAGCAGTTCTTC. Its protein product is CASSNAVGVSSYNEQFF.

The V call is TRBV5-1, the J call TRBJ2-7, with D possibly TRBD1 on 7 matching bases. Germline loops: CDR1 SGHRS, CDR2 YFSETQ. The CDR3 covers 15 residues. V gave up 0 bases and J gave up 2 bases, with 12 bases separating them. The CDR3 DNA is TGCGCCAGCAGCTTGGGCGGGACAGCAACCTACGAGCAGTACTTC. Amino acids: CASSLGGTATYEQYF.

This clone is a singleton in its sample. This chain connects TRBV11-2 to TRBJ2-7; D might be TRBD2 (6 bases). V lost 5 bases, J lost 0 bases, and 26 bases lay in between. The CDR3 extends over 19 amino acids. CDR1 is SGHAT, CDR2 FQNNGV, per germline. In DNA form, the CDR3 reads TGTGCCAGCAGCAAGACACAACATCTCTCTAGCGTGAGCTCCTACGAGCAGTACTTC. This translates into CASSKTQHLSSVSSYEQYF. Full variable domain (missing parts from reference TRBV11-2 and TRBJ2-7): EAGVAQSPRYKIIEKRQSVAFWCNPISGHATLYWYQQILGQGPKLLIQFQNNGVVDDSQLPKDRFSAERLKGVDSTLKIQPAKLEDSAVYLCASSKTQHLSSVSSYEQYFGPGTRLTVT.

This chain connects TRBV13 to TRBJ1-1; the D gene is possibly TRBD1 (6 bases). Germline V gene sequence: CDR1 PRHDT, CDR2 FYEKMQ (reference sequence). V lost 4 bases and J 4 bases, leaving 10 bases between the germline ends. The CDR3 runs 13 residues. This CDR3 is CASSSPGVTEAFF. The CDR3, as DNA: TGTGCCAGCAGCTCCCCAGGGGTCACTGAAGCTTTCTTT.

The V gene is TRBV30, the J gene TRBJ2-3; D is unresolved. Per the germline V gene, CDR1 is GTSNPN and CDR2 is SVGIG (reference sequence). V was trimmed by 1 base and J by 2 bases, leaving 7 bases between them. This CDR3 spans 13 amino acids. CDR3 nucleotide sequence: TGTGCCTGGAGTGGATTAGTCACAGATACGCAGTATTTT. This codes for CAWSGLVTDTQYF.